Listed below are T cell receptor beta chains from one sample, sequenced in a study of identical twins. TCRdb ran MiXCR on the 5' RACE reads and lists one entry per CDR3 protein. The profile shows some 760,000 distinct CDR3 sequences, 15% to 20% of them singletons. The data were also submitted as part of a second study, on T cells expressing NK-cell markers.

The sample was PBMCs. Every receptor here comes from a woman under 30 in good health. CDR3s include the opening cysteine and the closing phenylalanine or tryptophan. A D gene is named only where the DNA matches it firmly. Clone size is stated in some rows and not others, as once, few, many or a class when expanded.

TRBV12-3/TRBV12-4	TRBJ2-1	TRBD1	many	CASTGGDTYNEQFF	TGTGCCAGCACAGGGGGTGATACCTACAATGAGCAGTTCTTC
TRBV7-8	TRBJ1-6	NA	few	CASSLTYGNNSPLHF	TGTGCCAGCAGCTTAACGTATGGGAATAATTCACCCCTCCACTTT
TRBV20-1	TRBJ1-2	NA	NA	CSATSYGYTF	TGCAGCGCCACTAGCTATGGCTACACCTTC
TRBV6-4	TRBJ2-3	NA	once	CASSDYPRGDTQYF	TGTGCCAGCAGTGACTATCCCAGGGGAGATACGCAGTATTTT
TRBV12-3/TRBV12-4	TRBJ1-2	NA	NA	CASSLDLAGTLTYGYTF	TGTGCCAGCAGTTTGGATCTCGCAGGGACACTCACTTATGGCTACACCTTC
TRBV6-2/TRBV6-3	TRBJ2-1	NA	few	CASSYPEQFF	TGTGCCAGCAGTTACCCTGAGCAGTTCTTC
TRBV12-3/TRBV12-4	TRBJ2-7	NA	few	CASSLGPARHREQYF	TGTGCCAGCAGTTTAGGTCCCGCCAGACATCGGGAGCAGTACTTC
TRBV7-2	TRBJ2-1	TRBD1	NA	CASSFRGQAYNEQFF	TGTGCCAGCAGCTTCAGGGGACAGGCCTACAATGAGCAGTTCTTC
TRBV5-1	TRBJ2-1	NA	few	CASSPLGGGTLNEQFF	TGCGCCAGCAGCCCTCTGGGCGGGGGCACCCTCAATGAGCAGTTCTTC
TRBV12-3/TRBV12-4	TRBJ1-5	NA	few	CASSRQEINQPQHF	TGTGCCAGCAGTAGACAGGAGATCAATCAGCCCCAGCATTTT
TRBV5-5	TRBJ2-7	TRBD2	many	CASSRSGGSSYEQYF	TGTGCCAGCAGCAGAAGCGGGGGCAGCTCCTACGAGCAGTACTTC
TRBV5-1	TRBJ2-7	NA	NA	CASSLRLGVNEQYF	TGCGCCAGCAGCTTGAGGTTAGGGGTAAACGAGCAGTACTTC
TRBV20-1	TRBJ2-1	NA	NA	CSASPGSDKEEQFF	TGCAGTGCTAGTCCCGGGAGTGATAAGGAGGAGCAGTTCTTC
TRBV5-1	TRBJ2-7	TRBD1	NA	CASSTRTGPNEQYF	TGCGCCAGCAGCACCCGGACAGGGCCCAACGAGCAGTACTTC
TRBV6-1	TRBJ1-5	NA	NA	CASREDGSNQPQHF	TGTGCCAGCAGAGAGGACGGCAGTAATCAGCCCCAGCATTTT
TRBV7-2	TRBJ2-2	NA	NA	CASSLDETGRSGELFF	TGTGCCAGCAGCTTAGATGAGACAGGACGGTCCGGGGAGCTGTTTTTT
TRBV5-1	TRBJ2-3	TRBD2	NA	CASSAVAGGPTDTQYF	TGCGCCAGCAGCGCAGTAGCGGGAGGGCCGACAGATACGCAGTATTTT
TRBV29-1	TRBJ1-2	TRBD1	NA	CSVVGQGIGYTF	TGCAGCGTTGTAGGACAGGGAATCGGCTACACCTTC
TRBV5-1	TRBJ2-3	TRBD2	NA	CASRHGGDTQYF	TGCGCCAGCAGGCACGGGGGGGATACGCAGTATTTT
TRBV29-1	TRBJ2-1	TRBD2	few	CSVESGTSETYNEQFF	TGCAGCGTTGAAAGCGGGACTAGCGAAACCTACAATGAGCAGTTCTTC
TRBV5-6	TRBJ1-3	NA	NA	CASSLLPFSGNTIYF	TGTGCCAGCAGCTTGTTACCATTCTCTGGAAACACCATATATTTT
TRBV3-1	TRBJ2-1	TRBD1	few	CASRRAGTGGYEQFF	TGTGCCAGCAGACGCGCCGGGACAGGAGGTTATGAGCAGTTCTTC